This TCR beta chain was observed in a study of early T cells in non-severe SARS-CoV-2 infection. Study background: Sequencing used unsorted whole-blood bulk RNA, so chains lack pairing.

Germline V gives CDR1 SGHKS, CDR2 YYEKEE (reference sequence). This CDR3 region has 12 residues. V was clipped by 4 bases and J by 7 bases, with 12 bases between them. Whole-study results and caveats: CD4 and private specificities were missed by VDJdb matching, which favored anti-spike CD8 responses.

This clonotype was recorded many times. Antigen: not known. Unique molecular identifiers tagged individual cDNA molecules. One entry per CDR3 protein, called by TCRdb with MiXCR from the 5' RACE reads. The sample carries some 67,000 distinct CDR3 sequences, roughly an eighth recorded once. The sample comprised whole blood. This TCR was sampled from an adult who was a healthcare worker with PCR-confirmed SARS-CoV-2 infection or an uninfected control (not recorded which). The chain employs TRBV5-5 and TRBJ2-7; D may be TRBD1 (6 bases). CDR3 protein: CASSLLQGEQYF. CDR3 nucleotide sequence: TGTGCCAGCAGCCTGCTACAGGGTGAGCAGTACTTC.